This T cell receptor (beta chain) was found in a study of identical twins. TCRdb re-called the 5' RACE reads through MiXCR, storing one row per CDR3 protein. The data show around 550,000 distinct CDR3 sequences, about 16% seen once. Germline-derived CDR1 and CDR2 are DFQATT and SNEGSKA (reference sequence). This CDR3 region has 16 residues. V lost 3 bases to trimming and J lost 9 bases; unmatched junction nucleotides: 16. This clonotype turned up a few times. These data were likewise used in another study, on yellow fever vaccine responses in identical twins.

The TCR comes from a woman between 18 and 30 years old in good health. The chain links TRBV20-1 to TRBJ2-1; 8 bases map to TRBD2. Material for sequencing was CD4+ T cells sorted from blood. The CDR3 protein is CSARISGRGAYGEQFF. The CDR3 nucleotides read TGCAGTGCTAGGATAAGCGGGAGAGGTGCATACGGTGAGCAGTTCTTC.